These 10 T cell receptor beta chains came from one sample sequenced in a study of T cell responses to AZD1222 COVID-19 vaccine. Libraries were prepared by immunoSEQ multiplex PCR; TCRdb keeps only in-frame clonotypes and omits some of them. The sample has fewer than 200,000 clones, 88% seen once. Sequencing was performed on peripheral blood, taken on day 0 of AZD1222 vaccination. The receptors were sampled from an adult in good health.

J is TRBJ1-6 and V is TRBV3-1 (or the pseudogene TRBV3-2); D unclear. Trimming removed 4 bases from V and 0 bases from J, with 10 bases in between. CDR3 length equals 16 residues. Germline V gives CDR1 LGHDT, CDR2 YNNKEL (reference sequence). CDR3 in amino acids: CASSPDTNSYNSPLHF. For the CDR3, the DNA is TGTGCCAGCAGCCCCGACACGAACTCCTATAATTCACCCCTCCACTTT.

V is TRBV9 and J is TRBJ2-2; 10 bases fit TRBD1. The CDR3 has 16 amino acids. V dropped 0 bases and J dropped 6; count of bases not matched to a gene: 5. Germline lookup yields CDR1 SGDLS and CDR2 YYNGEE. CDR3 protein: CASSVAGQGYAGELFF. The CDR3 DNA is TGTGCCAGCAGCGTAGCGGGACAGGGGTACGCCGGGGAGCTGTTTTTT.

The CDR3 nucleotides are TGTGCCAGCAGCTTTACCCCCTCAGGGGACTACGAGCAGTACTTC. Its protein is CASSFTPSGDYEQYF. The V call is TRBV7-2, the J call TRBJ2-7, with a tentative D call TRBD1 (6 bases). Germline values: CDR1 SGHTA, CDR2 FQGNSA. Trimming took off 3 bases at V and 3 bases at J, with 15 bases between the two ends. The CDR3 is 15 amino acids.

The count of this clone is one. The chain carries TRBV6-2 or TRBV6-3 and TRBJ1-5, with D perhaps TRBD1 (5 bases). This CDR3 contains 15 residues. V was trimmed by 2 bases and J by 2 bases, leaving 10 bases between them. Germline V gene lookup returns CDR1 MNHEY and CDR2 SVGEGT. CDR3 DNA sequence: TGTGCCAGCAGTTACGTGGGGGTAGGCAATCAGCCCCAGCATTTT. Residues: CASSYVGVGNQPQHF.

CDR3 sequence reads: CASSAQETQYF. CDR3 coding DNA: TGTGCCAGCAGCGCCCAAGAGACCCAGTACTTC. The chain uses TRBV9 and TRBJ2-5; D remains unclear. V was pared by 3 bases and J by 1 base, with 1 base between. This CDR3 has 11 residues. Germline V CDR1 and CDR2: SGDLS, YYNGEE.

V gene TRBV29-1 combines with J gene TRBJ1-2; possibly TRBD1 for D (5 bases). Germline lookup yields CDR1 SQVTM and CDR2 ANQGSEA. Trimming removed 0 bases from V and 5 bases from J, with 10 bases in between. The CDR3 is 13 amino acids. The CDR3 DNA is TGCAGCGTTGAAGATCCAACAGGTTATGGCTACACCTTC. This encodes CSVEDPTGYGYTF.

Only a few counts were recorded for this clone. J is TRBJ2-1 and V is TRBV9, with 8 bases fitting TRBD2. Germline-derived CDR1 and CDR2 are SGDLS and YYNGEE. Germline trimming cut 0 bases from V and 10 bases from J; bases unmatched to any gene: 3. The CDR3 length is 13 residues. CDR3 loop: CASSVGAGAEQFF. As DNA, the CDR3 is TGTGCCAGCAGCGTAGGAGCGGGGGCGGAGCAGTTCTTC. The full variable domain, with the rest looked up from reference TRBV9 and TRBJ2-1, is DSGVTQTPKHLITATGQRVTLRCSPRSGDLSVYWYQQSLDQGLQFLIQYYNGEERAKGNILERFSAQQFPDLHSELNLSSLELGDSALYFCASSVGAGAEQFFGPGTRLTVL.

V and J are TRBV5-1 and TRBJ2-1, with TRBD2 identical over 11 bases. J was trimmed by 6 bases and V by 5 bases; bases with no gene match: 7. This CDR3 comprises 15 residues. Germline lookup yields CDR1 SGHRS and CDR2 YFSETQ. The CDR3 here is CASSSLAGGVNEQFF. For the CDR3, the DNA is TGCGCCAGCAGTTCTCTAGCGGGAGGTGTCAATGAGCAGTTCTTC. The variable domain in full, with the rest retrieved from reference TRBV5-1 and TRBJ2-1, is KAGVTQTPRYLIKTRGQQVTLSCSPISGHRSVSWYQQTPGQGLQFLFEYFSETQRNKGNFPGRFSGRQFSNSRSEMNVSTLELGDSALYLCASSSLAGGVNEQFFGPGTRLTVL.

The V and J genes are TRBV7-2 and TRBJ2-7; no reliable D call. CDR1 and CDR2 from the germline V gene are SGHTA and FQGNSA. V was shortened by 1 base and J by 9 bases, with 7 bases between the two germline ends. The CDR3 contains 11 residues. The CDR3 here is CASSLVQGQYF. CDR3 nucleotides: TGTGCCAGCAGCTTAGTCCAAGGGCAGTACTTC.

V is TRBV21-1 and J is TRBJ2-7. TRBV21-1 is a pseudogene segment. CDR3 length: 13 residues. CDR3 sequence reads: CASSKRCGYEQYF. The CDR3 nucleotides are TGTGCCAGCAGCAAAAGATGTGGGTACGAGCAGTACTTC.